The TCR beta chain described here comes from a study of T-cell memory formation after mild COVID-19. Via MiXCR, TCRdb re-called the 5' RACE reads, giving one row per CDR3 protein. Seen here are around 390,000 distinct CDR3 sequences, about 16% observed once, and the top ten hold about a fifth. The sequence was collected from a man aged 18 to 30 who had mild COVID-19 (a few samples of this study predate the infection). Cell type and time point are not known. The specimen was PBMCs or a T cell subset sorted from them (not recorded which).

The CDR3 reads CASSPDRAKRPQFF. As DNA, the CDR3 is TGTGCCAGCAGTCCCGACAGGGCAAAACGTCCGCAGTTCTTC. The V call is TRBV6-5, the J call TRBJ2-1; 7 bases align to TRBD1. Germline V gene sequence: CDR1 MNHEY, CDR2 SVGAGI. The V gene end was trimmed by 5 bases and the J gene end by 12 bases; junction bases not matched to a gene: 13. The length of the CDR3 is 14 residues.